The T cell receptor beta chain under discussion was sequenced for a study of blood T cell repertoires in COVID-19. The wider study: Sources were T cells, B-cell-depleted T cells, or PBMCs; the material itself was cDNA or gDNA.

The CDR3 has 13 amino acids. Germline values: CDR1 LNHDA, CDR2 SQIVND (reference sequence). Deletions cut 6 bases from V and 7 bases from J, with 13 bases between. As processed by the authors: The authors estimated nucleated cell counts from reference gene primer amplification. The method was immunoSEQ multiplex PCR; TCRdb's version includes in-frame clones alone and lacks a portion of them. That table furnishes V, J and clone size, whereas the DNA furnished D and trimming. The sample holds about 220,000 clones, more than 65% seen once. The genes are TRBV19 and TRBJ1-5, with a weak D call TRBD1 (5 bases). Sequencing was carried out using peripheral blood. This TCR was recovered from a woman aged 80 or over with acute or convalescent COVID-19. The CDR3 here is CASRGTRDQPQHF. The DNA for the CDR3 is TGTGCCAGTAGGGGGACTAGGGACCAGCCCCAGCATTTT.